What follows is one T cell receptor (beta chain) and its context. Its antigen remains unidentified. No much larger clone exists at a distance of one base, and base qualities are not known. The sample is drawn from a study of blood T cells in healthy people across ages (dated by TCRdb to between 2015 and 2016). Looking at the study overall: In model experiments, template switching captured roughly one uniquely barcoded TCR beta cDNA molecule for every two T cells. To track age-related changes in TCR beta repertoire diversity, the study relied on deep sequencing normalized with unique cDNA molecular identifiers. Four age groups were formed from the donors: young (average approximately 15 years), middle-aged (around 39), aged (around 68) and long-lived (around 82). To avoid experimental bias, donors of different ages were distributed randomly across sequencing lanes. For two donors (one aged 18 to 30 and one aged 80 or older), the study analyzed two additional independent replicas of 1 million unique cDNA reads from the same blood draw.

The germline V gene sets CDR1 to MNHEY and CDR2 to SVGAGI. Including the terminal cysteine and phenylalanine, the CDR3 comprises 15 residues. Here the CDR3 DNA is all that survives: 45 bases in frame from base 1. V gives up 5 bases and J gives up 2 bases, and the segment between their germline ends measures 15 bases. The roughly 42 donors, aged 6 to 90 years, were systemically healthy Caucasian individuals from Russia. Approximately 9.3 milliliters of peripheral blood were collected from each donor into EDTA-treated Vacutainer tubes. PBMCs were isolated by Ficoll-Paque density-gradient centrifugation, with at least 6 million obtained per sample. Total RNA was extracted from PBMCs with Trizol reagent, with at least 5.5 micrograms obtained per sample. Naive CD45RAhigh/CD27high T cell percentages were measured by flow cytometry on a PBMC aliquot from every donor. Study-wide findings and limitations: Bulk unsorted PBMC profiling prevented conclusive comparison of naive and antigen-experienced compartments. Estimates of total diversity based on one million sequenced T cells were considered lower bounds and underestimates. A strong correlation was found between observed TCR beta diversity and the percentage of naive T cells measured by flow cytometry. Because donor CMV infection status was unknown, age-related changes in expanded clonotypes were potentially confounded. The long-lived group showed more naive CD4+ T cells, fewer expanded clones and increased TCR diversity than the aged group, suggesting age selection. Observed TCR beta diversity per million T cells fell roughly linearly with age, and a significant reduction was already apparent by age roughly 40.

The receptor library was made with 5' RACE. The sequencer listed for this sample is Illumina HiSeq 2500. A second PCR of roughly 6 to 11 cycles was run with a J-beta primer mix and a sample-barcoded 5' primer. Each TCR beta cDNA molecule received a unique molecular identifier from a template-switch 5' adaptor carrying 12 random nucleotides. At least 3 million CDR3-containing paired-end reads were obtained from each sample. The Mint cDNA synthesis kit, primed by a TRBC-specific oligonucleotide, was used to synthesize first-strand cDNA from all RNA. Following uracil-DNA glycosylase treatment, all cDNA underwent a first 18-cycle PCR with the universal primers M1SS and BC2_uni_R. The original pipeline was this. For normalization, 1 million high-quality reads, each with a distinct molecular identifier, were randomly selected from each sample. Instead of being binned into consensus sequences, reads with shared molecular identifiers were discarded. MiTCR, set to a Q25 quality threshold and the strictest error-elimination algorithm, was used for CDR3 identification, clonotype clustering and error correction. A nonparametric unseen species model using Euler transformation provided a lower-bound estimate of total TCR beta diversity. TCRdb reanalyzed the raw reads on its own, using fastp at Q25 for trimming and MiXCR for clone calling, and kept in-frame beta chains. Every CDR3 protein is listed once, alongside the most common genes and DNA of its rows. Here the V and J calls rest on TCRdb's processing, not on the authors' analysis. The sample contains 780,000 or so distinct CDR3 sequences, roughly 50% of them found a single time. Around 25% of the sample rests with the top ten.

The rearrangement joined TRBV6-5 to TRBJ2-5; the D gene assignment is perhaps TRBD1 or TRBD2, with each matching 5 bases. Sequenced input: blood. The receptor's source is a man aged 35 to 55 in good health. The DNA is as follows: TGTGCCAGCAGTATCCTTGGGACGGAACAAGAGACCCAGTACTTC. This codes for CASSILGTEQETQYF.